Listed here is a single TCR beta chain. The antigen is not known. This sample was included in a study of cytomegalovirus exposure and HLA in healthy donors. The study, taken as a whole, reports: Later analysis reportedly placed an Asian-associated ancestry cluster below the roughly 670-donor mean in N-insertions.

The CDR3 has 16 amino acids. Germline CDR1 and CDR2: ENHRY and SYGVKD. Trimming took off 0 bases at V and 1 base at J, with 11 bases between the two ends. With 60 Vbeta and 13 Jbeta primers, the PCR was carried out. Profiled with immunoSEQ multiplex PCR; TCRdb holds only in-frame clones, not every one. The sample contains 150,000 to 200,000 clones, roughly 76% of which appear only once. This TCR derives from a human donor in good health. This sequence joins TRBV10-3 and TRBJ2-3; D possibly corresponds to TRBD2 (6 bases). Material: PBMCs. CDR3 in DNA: TGTGCCATCAGTGAGTCGGCAGAGCGGGGCACAGATACGCAGTATTTT. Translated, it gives CAISESAERGTDTQYF.